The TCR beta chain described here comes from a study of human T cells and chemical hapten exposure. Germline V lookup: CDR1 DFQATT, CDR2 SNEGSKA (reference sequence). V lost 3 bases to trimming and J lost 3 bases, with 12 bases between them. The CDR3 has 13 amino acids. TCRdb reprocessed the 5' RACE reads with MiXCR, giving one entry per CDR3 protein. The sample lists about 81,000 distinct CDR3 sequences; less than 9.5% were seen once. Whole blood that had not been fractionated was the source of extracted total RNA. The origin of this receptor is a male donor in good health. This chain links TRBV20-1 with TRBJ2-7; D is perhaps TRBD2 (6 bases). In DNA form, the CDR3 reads TGCAGTGCTAGCCCATCGACTAGCTACGAGCAGTACTTC. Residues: CSASPSTSYEQYF.